This T cell receptor beta chain stems from a study of graft-versus-host responses after intestinal transplantation. Overall study context: Anti-thymocyte globulin induction was given to all recipients, followed by tacrolimus and steroids for around three years.

Germline CDR1 and CDR2: SGHRS and YFSETQ. Trimming left V 0 bases short and J 8 bases short, with 8 bases between. The CDR3 runs to 13 residues. This clone was counted a few times. Data came from immunoSEQ multiplex PCR; TCRdb stores just in-frame clones and leaves some out. The table lists about 16,000 clones, about 87% of them singletons, with 6% in the top ten. The clonotype originates from a human patient who received an intestinal transplant, so some T cells may come from the graft donor. The V call is TRBV5-1, the J call TRBJ1-4, with a possible D match to TRBD1 (6 bases). Sequenced here: PBMCs, sampled roughly 110 days after intestinal transplant. CDR3 sequence (DNA): TGCGCCAGCAGCTTGGTGGGGGGCGAAAAACTGTTTTTT. Protein: CASSLVGGEKLFF.